This T cell receptor (beta chain) stems from a study of long-term antiretroviral therapy in people with HIV. Study observations and caveats: Whereas controls had wider CDR3 length ranges, HIV repertoires had narrower ones. Post-ART, diversity grew, though it stayed under transplant donor control levels. Dominating the repertoire at all time points were the clones that expanded before ART.

Researchers ran immunoSEQ v3.0 at survey level. The protocol was immunoSEQ multiplex PCR, while the TCRdb copy is restricted to in-frame clones and leaves out a portion. The data hold about 14,000 clones, with roughly 87% observed a single time. The CDR3 has 14 residues. Germline CDR1 reads MNHNS; CDR2 reads SASEGT. V gave up 4 bases and J gave up 3 bases, with 10 bases separating them. A note on this clone: Its antigen remains unknown.

All donors provided no fewer than one pre-ART and no fewer than two post-ART PBMC samples. The source material was unsorted PBMCs, sampled 6.2 years after starting antiretroviral therapy. This TCR was recovered from a man between 40 and 49 years old with HIV. The genes are TRBV6-1 and TRBJ1-5; D remains unclear. CDR3 sequence (DNA): TGTGCCAGCAGTGCGGGAAAATTCAATCAGCCCCAGCATTTT. Protein: CASSAGKFNQPQHF.